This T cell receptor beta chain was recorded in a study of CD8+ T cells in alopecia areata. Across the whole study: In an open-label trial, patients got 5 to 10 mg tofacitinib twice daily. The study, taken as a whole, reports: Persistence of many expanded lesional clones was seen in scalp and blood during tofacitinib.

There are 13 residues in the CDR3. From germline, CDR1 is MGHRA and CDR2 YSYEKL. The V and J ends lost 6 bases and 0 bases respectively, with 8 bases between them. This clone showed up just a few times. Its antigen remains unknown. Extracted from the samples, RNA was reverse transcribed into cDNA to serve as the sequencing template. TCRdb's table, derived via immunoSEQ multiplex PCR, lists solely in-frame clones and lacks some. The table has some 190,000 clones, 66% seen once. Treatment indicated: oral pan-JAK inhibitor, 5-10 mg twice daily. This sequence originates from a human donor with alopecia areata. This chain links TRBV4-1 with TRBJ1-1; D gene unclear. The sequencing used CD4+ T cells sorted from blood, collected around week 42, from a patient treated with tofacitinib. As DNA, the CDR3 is TGCGCCAGCAGGCAAAATATGAACACTGAAGCTTTCTTT. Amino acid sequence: CASRQNMNTEAFF.